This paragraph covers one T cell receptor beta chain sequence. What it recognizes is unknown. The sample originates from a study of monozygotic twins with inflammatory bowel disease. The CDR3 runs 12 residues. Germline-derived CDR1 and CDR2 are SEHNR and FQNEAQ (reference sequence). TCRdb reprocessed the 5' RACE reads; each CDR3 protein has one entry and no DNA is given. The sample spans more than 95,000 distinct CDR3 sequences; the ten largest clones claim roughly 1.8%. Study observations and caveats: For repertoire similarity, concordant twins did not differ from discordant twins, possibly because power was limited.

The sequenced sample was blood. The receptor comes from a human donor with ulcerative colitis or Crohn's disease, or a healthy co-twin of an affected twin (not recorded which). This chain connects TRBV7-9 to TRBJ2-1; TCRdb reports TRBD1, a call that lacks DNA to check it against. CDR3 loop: CASSPPVDEQFF.